This TCR beta chain was found in a study of cytomegalovirus exposure and HLA in healthy donors. This clone has a handful of counts. Trimming cost V 6 bases and J 4 bases, with 24 bases left between them. Germline CDR1 reads SGHVS; CDR2 reads FQNEAQ. The CDR3 length is 17 residues. The PCR employed 60 Vbeta primers together with 13 Jbeta primers. Clones were read by immunoSEQ multiplex PCR, and TCRdb kept only the in-frame ones, dropping some. This table holds about 120,000 clones, 75% found once. The chain uses TRBV7-8 and TRBJ2-5; possible D gene TRBD2, 6 bases. The origin of this receptor is a middle-aged woman in good health and CMV-seropositive. Sequencing input: PBMCs. CDR3 residues: CASSYEPSERSVETQYF. CDR3 bases: TGTGCCAGCAGTTACGAACCTAGCGAGAGATCCGTAGAGACCCAGTACTTC.